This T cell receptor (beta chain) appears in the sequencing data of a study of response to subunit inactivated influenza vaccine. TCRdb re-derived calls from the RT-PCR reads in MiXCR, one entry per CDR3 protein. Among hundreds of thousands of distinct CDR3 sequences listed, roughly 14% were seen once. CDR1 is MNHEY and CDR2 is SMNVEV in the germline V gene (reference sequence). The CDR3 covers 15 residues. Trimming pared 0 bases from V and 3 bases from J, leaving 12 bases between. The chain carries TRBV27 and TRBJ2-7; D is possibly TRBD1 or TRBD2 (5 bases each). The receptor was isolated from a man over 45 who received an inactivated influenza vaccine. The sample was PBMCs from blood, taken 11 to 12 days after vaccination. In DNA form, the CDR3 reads TGTGCCAGCAGTTTATCGGGGCTAGCAGGCTACGAGCAGTACTTC. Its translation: CASSLSGLAGYEQYF.